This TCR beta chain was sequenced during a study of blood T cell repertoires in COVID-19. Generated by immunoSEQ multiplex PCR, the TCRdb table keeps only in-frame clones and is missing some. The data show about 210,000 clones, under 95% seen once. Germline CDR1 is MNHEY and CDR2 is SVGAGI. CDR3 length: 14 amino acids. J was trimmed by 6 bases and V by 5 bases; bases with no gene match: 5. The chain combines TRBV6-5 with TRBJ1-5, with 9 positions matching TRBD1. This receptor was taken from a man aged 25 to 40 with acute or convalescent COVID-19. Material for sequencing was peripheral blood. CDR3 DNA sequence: TGTGCCAGCAGTCGGGACAGGGTTGGTCAGCCCCAGCATTTT. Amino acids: CASSRDRVGQPQHF.